This paragraph reports one T cell receptor (beta chain). The antigen remains unidentified. Other DNA sequences within the sample encode an identical CDR3. The sample is drawn from a study of cytomegalovirus exposure and HLA in healthy donors. Study results and limitations: When analyzed later, a missense DCLRE1C variant was found to be linked to TCR beta V- and J-gene trimming. In vitro, a few CMV-associated chains proved specific for CMV antigens. The classifier reportedly diagnosed cytomegalovirus status with high sensitivity and specificity.

Primers included in the PCR were 60 Vbeta and 13 Jbeta primers. The data were produced by immunoSEQ multiplex PCR, yet TCRdb's version contains in-frame clones alone and is incomplete. The sample records 120,000 to 150,000 clones, around 75% being singletons. Germline CDR1 and CDR2: MNHEY and SMNVEV (reference sequence). Trimming cost V 3 bases and J 4 bases, with 10 bases left between them. The CDR3 runs to 13 residues. This TCR came from a female donor in good health and CMV-seronegative. The chain is built from TRBV27 and TRBJ2-7; maybe TRBD1 (6 bases). The specimen was PBMCs. The CDR3 DNA reads TGTGCCAGCAGTTTGAGACAGGAGTACGAGCAGTACTTC. It codes for CASSLRQEYEQYF.